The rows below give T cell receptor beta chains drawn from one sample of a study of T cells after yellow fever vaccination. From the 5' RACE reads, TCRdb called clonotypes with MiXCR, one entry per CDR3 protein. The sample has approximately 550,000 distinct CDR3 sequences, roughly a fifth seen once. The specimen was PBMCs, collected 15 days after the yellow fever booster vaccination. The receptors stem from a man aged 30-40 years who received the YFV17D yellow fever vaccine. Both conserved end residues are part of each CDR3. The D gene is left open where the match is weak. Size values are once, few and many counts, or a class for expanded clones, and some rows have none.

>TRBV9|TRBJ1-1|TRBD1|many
CASSLTGEGTEAFF
TGTGCCAGCAGCCTCACAGGGGAAGGCACTGAAGCTTTCTTT
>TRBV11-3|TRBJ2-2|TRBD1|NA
CASSLVGTGLNTGELFF
TGTGCCAGCAGCTTAGTCGGGACAGGGCTTAACACCGGGGAGCTGTTTTTT
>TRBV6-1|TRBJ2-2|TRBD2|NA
CASSHLAGGITGELFF
TGTGCCAGCAGCCACCTAGCGGGAGGGATTACCGGGGAGCTGTTTTTT
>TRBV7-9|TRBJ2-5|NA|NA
CASSDSSAKTQYF
TGTGCCAGCAGCGACTCTAGCGCCAAGACCCAGTACTTC
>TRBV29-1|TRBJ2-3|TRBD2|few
CSVVGGRLHDGSTDTQYF
TGCAGCGTTGTCGGCGGGAGACTTCATGACGGGAGCACAGATACGCAGTATTTT
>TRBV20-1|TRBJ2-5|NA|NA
CSARDQHRSETQYF
TGCAGTGCTAGAGATCAGCACAGGTCAGAGACCCAGTACTTC
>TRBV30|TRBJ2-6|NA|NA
CAWSVTAKVSGANVLTF
TGTGCCTGGAGTGTGACAGCTAAAGTGTCTGGGGCCAACGTCCTGACTTTC
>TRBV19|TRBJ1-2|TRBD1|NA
CASIDRGAYGYTF
TGTGCCAGTATTGACAGGGGAGCGTATGGCTACACCTTC
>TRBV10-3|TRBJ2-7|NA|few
CAIRDPYEQYF
TGTGCCATCAGAGATCCCTACGAGCAGTACTTC
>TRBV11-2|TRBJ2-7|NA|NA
CASSRNDNSYEQYF
TGTGCCAGCAGCAGGAATGACAACTCCTACGAGCAGTACTTC
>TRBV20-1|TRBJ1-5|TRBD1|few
CSARRDRDHQPQHF
TGCAGTGCTAGACGGGACAGGGACCATCAGCCCCAGCATTTT
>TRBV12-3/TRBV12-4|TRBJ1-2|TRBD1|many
CASSGGQANGYTF
TGTGCCAGCAGTGGGGGACAGGCAAATGGCTACACCTTC
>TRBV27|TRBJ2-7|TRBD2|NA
CASSLTGGRVYEQYF
TGTGCCAGCAGTTTAACAGGCGGGAGAGTCTACGAGCAGTACTTC
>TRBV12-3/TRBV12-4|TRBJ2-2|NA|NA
CASSSHPTGMNTGELFF
TGTGCCAGCAGTTCGCACCCGACAGGCATGAACACCGGGGAGCTGTTTTTT
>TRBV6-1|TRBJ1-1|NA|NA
CASSTARGRVTEAFF
TGTGCCAGCAGTACCGCCCGGGGGAGGGTGACTGAAGCTTTCTTT
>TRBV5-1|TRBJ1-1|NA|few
CASSLGGFGTEAFF
TGCGCCAGCAGCTTGGGAGGCTTTGGGACTGAAGCTTTCTTT
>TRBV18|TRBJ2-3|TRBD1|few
CASSPGRPRSGGDTQYF
TGTGCCAGCTCACCGGGGCGCCCGCGGTCAGGGGGAGATACGCAGTATTTT
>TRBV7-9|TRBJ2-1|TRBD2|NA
CASSKRLAELNEQFF
TGTGCCAGCAGCAAGCGACTAGCGGAGCTTAATGAGCAGTTCTTC
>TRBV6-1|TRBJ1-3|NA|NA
CASSDNSGNTIYF
TGTGCCAGCAGTGACAATTCCGGAAACACCATATATTTT
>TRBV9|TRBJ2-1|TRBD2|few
CASSDDLAGERFF
TGTGCCAGCAGCGACGATCTAGCGGGAGAAAGGTTCTTC
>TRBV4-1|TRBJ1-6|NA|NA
CASSQQSSYNSPLHF
TGCGCCAGCAGCCAACAGAGCTCCTATAATTCACCCCTCCACTTT
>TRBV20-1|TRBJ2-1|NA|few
CSARLRGGAWNEQFF
TGCAGTGCTAGGCTCCGAGGGGGGGCGTGGAATGAGCAGTTCTTC
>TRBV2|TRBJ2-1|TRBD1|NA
CASRRTGDNEQFF
TGTGCCAGCAGGAGGACAGGGGACAATGAGCAGTTCTTC
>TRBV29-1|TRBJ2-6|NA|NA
CSVVQGGTGANVLTF
TGCAGCGTTGTCCAGGGTGGCACTGGGGCCAACGTCCTGACTTTC
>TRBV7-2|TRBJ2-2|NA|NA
CASSLGPGWAGELFF
TGTGCCAGCAGCTTAGGTCCGGGGTGGGCCGGGGAGCTGTTTTTT
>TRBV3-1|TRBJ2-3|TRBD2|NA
CASSLWGLADTDTQYF
TGTGCCAGCAGCCTTTGGGGACTAGCGGACACAGATACGCAGTATTTT
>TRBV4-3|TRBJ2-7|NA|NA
CASSQGGGLIEQYF
TGCGCCAGCAGCCAAGGAGGGGGACTTATCGAGCAGTACTTC
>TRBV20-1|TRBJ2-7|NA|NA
CSARDGRASYEQYF
TGCAGTGCTAGAGATGGTCGGGCCTCCTACGAGCAGTACTTC
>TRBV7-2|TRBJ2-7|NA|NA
CASSLSPWEQYF
TGTGCCAGCAGCTTAAGTCCCTGGGAGCAGTACTTC
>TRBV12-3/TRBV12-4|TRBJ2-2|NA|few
CASSTDNPGTGELFF
TGTGCCAGCAGCACCGACAATCCGGGCACCGGGGAGCTGTTTTTT
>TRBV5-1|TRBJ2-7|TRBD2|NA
CASSLVVAGVYEQYF
TGCGCCAGCAGCTTGGTTGTAGCGGGAGTTTACGAGCAGTACTTC
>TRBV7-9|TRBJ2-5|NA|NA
CASSIEGPRKTTQYF
TGTGCCAGCAGCATAGAGGGACCACGCAAGACGACCCAGTACTTC
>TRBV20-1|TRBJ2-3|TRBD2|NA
CCARDLASGSTDTQYF
TGCTGTGCTAGAGATTTGGCTAGCGGGAGCACAGATACGCAGTATTTT
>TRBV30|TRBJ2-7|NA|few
CAWSVIGQTYEQYF
TGTGCCTGGAGTGTGATCGGACAGACCTACGAGCAGTACTTC
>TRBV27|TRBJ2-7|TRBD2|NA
CASSFSLAGLTYEQYF
TGTGCCAGCAGTTTCTCCCTAGCGGGCCTCACCTACGAGCAGTACTTC